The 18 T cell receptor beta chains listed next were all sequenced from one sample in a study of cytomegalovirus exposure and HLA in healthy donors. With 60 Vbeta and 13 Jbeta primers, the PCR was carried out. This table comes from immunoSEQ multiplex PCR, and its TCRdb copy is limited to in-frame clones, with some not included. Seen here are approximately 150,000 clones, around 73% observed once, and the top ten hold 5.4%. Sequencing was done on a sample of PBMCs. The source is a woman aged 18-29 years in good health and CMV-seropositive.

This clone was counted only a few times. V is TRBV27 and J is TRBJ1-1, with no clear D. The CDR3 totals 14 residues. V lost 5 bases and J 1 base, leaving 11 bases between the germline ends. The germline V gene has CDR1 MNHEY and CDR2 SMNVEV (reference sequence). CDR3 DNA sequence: TGTGCCAGCAGTCCCCAGGATGCGAACACTGAAGCTTTCTTT. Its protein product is CASSPQDANTEAFF.

In DNA form, the CDR3 reads TGTGCCATCAGTGAGAGGGGGACAGAGAATAGCAATCAGCCCCAGCATTTT. Its protein is CAISERGTENSNQPQHF. The chain carries TRBV10-3 and TRBJ1-5, with 7 bases lining up with TRBD1. V was clipped by 2 bases and J by 0 bases; unmatched bases: 7. The germline CDR1 and CDR2 sequences are ENHRY and SYGVKD. The CDR3 totals 17 residues.

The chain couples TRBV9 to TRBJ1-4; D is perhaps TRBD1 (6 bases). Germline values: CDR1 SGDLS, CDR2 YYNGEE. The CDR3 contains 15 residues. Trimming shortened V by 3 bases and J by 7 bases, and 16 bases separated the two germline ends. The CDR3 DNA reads TGTGCCAGCAGCGCGTCAGGGACACGAGCTGAAAAACTGTTTTTT. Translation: CASSASGTRAEKLFF.

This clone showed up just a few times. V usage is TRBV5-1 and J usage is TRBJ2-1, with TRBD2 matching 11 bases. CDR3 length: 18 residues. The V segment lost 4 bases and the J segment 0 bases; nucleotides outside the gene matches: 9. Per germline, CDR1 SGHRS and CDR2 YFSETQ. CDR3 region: CASSPGLAGLSSYNEQFF. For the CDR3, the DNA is TGCGCCAGCAGCCCTGGACTAGCGGGCCTGAGCTCCTACAATGAGCAGTTCTTC.

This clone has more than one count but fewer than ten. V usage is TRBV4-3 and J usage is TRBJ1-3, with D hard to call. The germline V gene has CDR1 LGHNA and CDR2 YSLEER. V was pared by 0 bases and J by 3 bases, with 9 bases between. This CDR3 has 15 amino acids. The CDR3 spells CASSQDQEGGNTIYF. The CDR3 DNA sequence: TGCGCCAGCAGCCAAGATCAAGAGGGTGGAAACACCATATATTTT.

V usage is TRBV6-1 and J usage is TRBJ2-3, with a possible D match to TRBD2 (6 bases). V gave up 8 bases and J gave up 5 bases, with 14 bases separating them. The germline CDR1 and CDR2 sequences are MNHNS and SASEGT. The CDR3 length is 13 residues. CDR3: CASLSLAGDTQYF. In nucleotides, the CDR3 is TGTGCCAGCCTGTCACTAGCAGGAGATACGCAGTATTTT.

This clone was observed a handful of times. The CDR3 here is CASSDQGASEAFF. CDR3 coding DNA: TGTGCCAGCAGTGATCAGGGGGCCTCTGAAGCTTTCTTT. The genes are TRBV6-1 and TRBJ1-1, with TRBD1 matching 8 bases. Germline V lookup: CDR1 MNHNS, CDR2 SASEGT. The J segment lost 6 bases and the V segment lost 3 bases, leaving 3 bases of the junction unmatched. CDR3 length: 13 residues.

The CDR3 DNA sequence: TGTGCCACCAAGGGGACAGAGGCCACCGGGGAGCTGTTTTTT. Translated: CATKGTEATGELFF. The chain uses TRBV2 and TRBJ2-2; TRBD1 matches at 7 bases. V lost 10 bases and J lost 4; bases outside the gene matches: 9. Germline loops: CDR1 SNHLY, CDR2 FYNNEI. The CDR3 length is 14 residues.

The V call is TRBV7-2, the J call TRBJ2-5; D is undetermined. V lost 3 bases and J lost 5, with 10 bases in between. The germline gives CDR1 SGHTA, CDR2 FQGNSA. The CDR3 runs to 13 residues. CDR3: CASSFSAVETQYF. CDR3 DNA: TGTGCCAGCAGCTTTAGTGCGGTTGAGACCCAGTACTTC.

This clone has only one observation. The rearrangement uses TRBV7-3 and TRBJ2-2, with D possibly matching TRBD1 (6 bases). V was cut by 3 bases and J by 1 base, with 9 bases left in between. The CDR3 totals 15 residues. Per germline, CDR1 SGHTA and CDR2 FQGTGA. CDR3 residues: CASSFAGVNTGELFF. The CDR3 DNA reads TGTGCCAGCAGCTTTGCAGGGGTGAACACCGGGGAGCTGTTTTTT. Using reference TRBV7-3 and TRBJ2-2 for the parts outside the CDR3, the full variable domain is GAGVSQTPSNKVTEKGKYVELRCDPISGHTALYWYRQSLGQGPEFLIYFQGTGAADDSGLPNDRFFAVRPEGSVSTLKIQRTERGDSAVYLCASSFAGVNTGELFFGEGSRLTVL.

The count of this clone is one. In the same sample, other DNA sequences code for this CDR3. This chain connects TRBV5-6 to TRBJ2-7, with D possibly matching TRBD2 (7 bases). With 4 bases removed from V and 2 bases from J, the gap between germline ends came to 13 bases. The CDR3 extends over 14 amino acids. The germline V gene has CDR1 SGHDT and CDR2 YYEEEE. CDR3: CASSLGGGTYEQYF. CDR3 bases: TGTGCCAGCAGCCTGGGCGGGGGCACCTACGAGCAGTACTTC.

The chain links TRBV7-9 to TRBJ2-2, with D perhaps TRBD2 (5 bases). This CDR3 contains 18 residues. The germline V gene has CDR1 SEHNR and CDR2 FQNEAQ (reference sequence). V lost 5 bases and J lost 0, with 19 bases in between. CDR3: CASSRGLIGMANTGELFF. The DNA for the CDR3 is TGTGCCAGCAGCCGCGGACTCATCGGTATGGCGAACACCGGGGAGCTGTTTTTT.

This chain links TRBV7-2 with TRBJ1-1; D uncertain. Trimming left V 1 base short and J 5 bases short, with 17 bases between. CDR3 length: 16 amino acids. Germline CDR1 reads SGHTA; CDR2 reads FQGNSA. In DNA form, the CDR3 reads TGTGCCAGCAGCTTAGATTCAATACGGGGTTGGACTGAAGCTTTCTTT. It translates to CASSLDSIRGWTEAFF.

The CDR3 DNA is TGTGCCAGCAGTGTCATTCCAGGGGGCATCGGCGAGCAGTACTTC. It translates to CASSVIPGGIGEQYF. The chain combines TRBV2 with TRBJ2-7; TRBD1 agrees at 8 bases. Germline trimming cut 4 bases from V and 6 bases from J; bases unmatched to any gene: 11. Per the germline V gene, CDR1 is SNHLY and CDR2 is FYNNEI. CDR3 size: 15 residues.

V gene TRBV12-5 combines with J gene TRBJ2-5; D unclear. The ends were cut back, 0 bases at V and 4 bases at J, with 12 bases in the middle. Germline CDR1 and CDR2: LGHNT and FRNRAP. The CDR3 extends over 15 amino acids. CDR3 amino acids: CASGLVGSHGETQYF. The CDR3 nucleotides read TGTGCTAGTGGTTTGGTAGGTAGCCACGGAGAGACCCAGTACTTC.

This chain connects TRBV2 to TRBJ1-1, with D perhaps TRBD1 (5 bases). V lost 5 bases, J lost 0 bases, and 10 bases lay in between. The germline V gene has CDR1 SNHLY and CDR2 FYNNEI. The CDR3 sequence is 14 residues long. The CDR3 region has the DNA TGTGCCAGCAGTATACAGGAGATGAACACTGAAGCTTTCTTT. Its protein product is CASSIQEMNTEAFF.

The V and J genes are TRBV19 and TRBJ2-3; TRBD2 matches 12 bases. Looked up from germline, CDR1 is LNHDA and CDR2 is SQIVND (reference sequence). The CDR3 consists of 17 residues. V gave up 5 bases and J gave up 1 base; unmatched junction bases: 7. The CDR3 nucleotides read TGTGCCAGTAGTCCCCGGACTAGCGGGGTGGGCACAGATACGCAGTATTTT. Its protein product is CASSPRTSGVGTDTQYF.

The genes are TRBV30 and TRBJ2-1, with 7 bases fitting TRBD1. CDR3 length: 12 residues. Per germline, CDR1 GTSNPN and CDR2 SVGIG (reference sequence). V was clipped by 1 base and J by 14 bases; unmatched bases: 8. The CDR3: CAWSASGQEEFF. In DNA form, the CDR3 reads TGTGCCTGGAGTGCCTCCGGACAGGAGGAGTTCTTC.